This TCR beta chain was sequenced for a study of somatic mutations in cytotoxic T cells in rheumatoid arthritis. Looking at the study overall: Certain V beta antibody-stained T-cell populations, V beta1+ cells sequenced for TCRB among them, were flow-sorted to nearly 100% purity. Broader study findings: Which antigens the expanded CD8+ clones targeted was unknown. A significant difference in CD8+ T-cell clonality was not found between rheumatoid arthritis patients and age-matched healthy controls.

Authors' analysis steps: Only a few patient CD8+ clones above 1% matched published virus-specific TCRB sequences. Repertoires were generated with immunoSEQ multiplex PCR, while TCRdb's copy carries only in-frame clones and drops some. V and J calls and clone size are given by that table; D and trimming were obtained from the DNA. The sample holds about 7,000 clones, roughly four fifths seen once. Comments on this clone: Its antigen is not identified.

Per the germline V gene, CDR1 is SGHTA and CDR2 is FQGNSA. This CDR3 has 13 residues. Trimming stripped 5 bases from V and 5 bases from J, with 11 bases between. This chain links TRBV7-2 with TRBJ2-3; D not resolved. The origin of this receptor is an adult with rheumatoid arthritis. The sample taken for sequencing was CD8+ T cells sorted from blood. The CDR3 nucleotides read TGTGCCAGCAGCCGAGCCTACTTAGATACGCAGTATTTT. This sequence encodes CASSRAYLDTQYF.